This TCR beta chain was observed in a study of OX40 agonist ivuxolimab in advanced cancers. Whole-study context: The drug used for patients, ivuxolimab, was an agonistic anti-OX40 (CD134) antibody. Earlier treatment with anti-PD-1, anti-PD-L1 or anti-CTLA-4 was permitted, and around 36% had received some. The mean age was 60 years, ranging from about 23 to 85, with 65% to 85% of participants male.

Findings and limits, study-wide: Clonal expansion was seen in CD4+ and CD8+ blood T cells by week 6 at 0.1 to 3.0 mg/kg.

V gave up 7 bases and J gave up 10 bases, with 11 bases separating them. This CDR3 comprises 11 residues. Germline V gene data show CDR1 as MNHEY and CDR2 as SMNVEV (reference sequence). Sequencing was performed with immunoSEQ multiplex PCR; in TCRdb, only in-frame clones are kept and a portion is missing. The sample carries approximately 68,000 clones, roughly 86% recorded once. A note on this clone: Its target is unknown.

The material was CD4+ or CD8+ T cells sorted from blood, obtained in a trial of the OX40 agonist ivuxolimab. The J gene is TRBJ2-1, the V gene TRBV27, with TRBD2 as a possible D gene (5 bases). The TCR was taken from an adult with an advanced solid tumor such as melanoma, head and neck, liver or kidney cancer. The CDR3 DNA reads TGTGCCAGCATCTCCCCGGGAGAGCAGTTCTTC. It codes for CASISPGEQFF.